Each of the 27 T cell receptor beta chains below was sequenced from the same sample in a study of PD-1 blockade in classical Hodgkin lymphoma. All patients relapsed after autologous stem cell transplantation, and brentuximab vedotin exposure varied. Produced via immunoSEQ multiplex PCR; TCRdb's table is partial and in-frame only. Of 100,000 or so clones detected, 85% to 90% appear once; the ten largest clones hold 6.5% to 7.5%. The starting material was peripheral blood mononuclear cells (PBMCs), obtained before the second cycle of nivolumab. Receptor source: a human donor with classical Hodgkin lymphoma.

The V gene is TRBV15, the J gene TRBJ1-2; D is ambiguous. This CDR3 contains 15 residues. The germline V and J ends were trimmed by 0 bases and 6 bases, with 14 bases remaining between them. Germline V gene sequence: CDR1 LNHNV, CDR2 YYDKDF (reference sequence). The CDR3 sequence is CATSRDLQGRDGYTF. The DNA of the CDR3 is TGTGCCACCAGCAGAGATCTCCAAGGGAGAGATGGCTACACCTTC.

This clone was observed once. This sequence joins TRBV6-1 and TRBJ2-3, with TRBD1 matching over 7 bases. The CDR3 is 14 residues long. From germline, CDR1 is MNHNS and CDR2 SASEGT. V lost 4 bases and J lost 3; bases outside the gene matches: 4. The CDR3 bases are TGTGCCAGCAGTGTTTCACAGGGGACAGATACGCAGTATTTT. Encoded protein: CASSVSQGTDTQYF.

The chain recombines TRBV25-1 with TRBJ2-4; 9 nucleotides line up with TRBD1. The germline gives CDR1 MGHDK, CDR2 SYGVNS. This CDR3 comprises 14 residues. V shed 0 bases and J 9 bases; nucleotides not matched to a gene: 3. The chain's CDR3 is CASSEYVDRGIQYF. The CDR3 DNA is TGTGCCAGCAGTGAATACGTGGACAGGGGCATTCAGTACTTC.

The J gene is TRBJ1-2, the V gene TRBV18; TRBD1 is a possible D gene (6 bases). The CDR3 length is 15 residues. Germline values: CDR1 KGHSH, CDR2 LQKENI. V dropped 3 bases and J dropped 6 bases, with 17 bases sitting between them. This chain's CDR3 is CASSPSSQGADGYTF. DNA for the CDR3: TGTGCCAGCTCACCCTCTTCACAGGGCGCTGATGGCTACACCTTC.

This chain's CDR3 is CASSDSGLAKNNEQFF. DNA of the CDR3: TGTGCCAGCAGTGATTCGGGACTAGCCAAAAACAATGAGCAGTTCTTC. The V gene is TRBV25-1, the J gene TRBJ2-1; 9 nucleotides agree with TRBD2. V lost 3 bases to trimming and J lost 5 bases; unmatched junction nucleotides: 8. The V gene's germline CDR1 is MGHDK and CDR2 SYGVNS. This CDR3 region has 16 residues.

The J gene is TRBJ2-1, the V gene TRBV7-2, with 10 nucleotides matching TRBD2. This CDR3 region has 15 residues. The trim removed 3 bases at V and 3 bases at J, leaving 2 bases unmatched. CDR1 SGHTA and CDR2 FQGNSA come from the germline V gene. The CDR3 coding sequence is TGTGCCAGCAGCTTTGGACTAGCGGACTACAATGAGCAGTTCTTC. Amino acid sequence: CASSFGLADYNEQFF.

This clone was observed once. The J gene is TRBJ1-6, the V gene TRBV6-5, with D possibly matching TRBD1 (6 bases). CDR3 length: 15 amino acids. Trimming removed 7 bases from V and 10 bases from J, with 20 bases in between. Germline assignment: CDR1 MNHEY and CDR2 SVGAGI. Here the CDR3 DNA reads TGTGCCAGCAACCCTCAGGGGTATATTGGGTCACCCCTCCACTTT. It yields the protein CASNPQGYIGSPLHF.

The chain couples TRBV30 to TRBJ1-5, with 7 bases that match TRBD1. V lost 1 base to trimming and J lost 4 bases; unmatched junction nucleotides: 7. CDR1 and CDR2 from the germline V gene are GTSNPN and SVGIG (reference sequence). The CDR3 has 15 amino acids. The CDR3 protein is CAWSGEAGGNQPQHF. The CDR3 bases are TGTGCCTGGAGTGGAGAGGCAGGGGGAAATCAGCCCCAGCATTTT.

V and J are TRBV6-7 and TRBJ2-5, with D tentatively TRBD1 (6 bases). TRBV6-7 is an ORF, and what it does is uncertain. The CDR3 extends over 17 amino acids. Deletions cut 0 bases from V and 2 bases from J, with 16 bases between. The CDR3 DNA reads TGTGCCAGCAGTTACTCGGCAGGGGAGCTCAGACAAGAGACCCAGTACTTC. It codes for CASSYSAGELRQETQYF.

The chain joins TRBV5-1 to TRBJ1-2; perhaps TRBD1 as D (6 bases). V was shortened by 2 bases and J by 3 bases, with 14 bases between the two germline ends. This CDR3 is 15 amino acids long. CDR1 SGHRS and CDR2 YFSETQ come from the germline V gene. In nucleotides, the CDR3 is TGCGCCAGCAGCTTACCTAACAGGGACCACTATGGCTACACCTTC. The encoded protein is CASSLPNRDHYGYTF.

The J gene is TRBJ2-7, the V gene TRBV11-2, with D unclear. The CDR3 has 14 amino acids. Germline loops: CDR1 SGHAT, CDR2 FQNNGV. Trimming pared 4 bases from V and 2 bases from J, leaving 12 bases between. CDR3 loop: CASSSLMMTYEQYF. DNA of the CDR3: TGTGCCAGCAGCTCCCTTATGATGACCTACGAGCAGTACTTC.

V usage is TRBV11-2 and J usage is TRBJ2-1; no definite D call. The CDR3 runs to 13 residues. Germline values: CDR1 SGHAT, CDR2 FQNNGV. V shed 1 base and J shed 5 bases, with 6 bases lying between them. In nucleotides, the CDR3 is TGTGCCAGCAGCTTAGGGTTTAACAATGAGCAGTTCTTC. Translated, it gives CASSLGFNNEQFF.

This rearrangement joins TRBV6-4 to TRBJ2-3, with 7 bases matching TRBD1. Germline loops: CDR1 MRHNA, CDR2 SNTAGT. The CDR3 sequence is 15 residues long. V lost 6 bases, J lost 0 bases, and 6 bases stayed unmatched. The CDR3: CASSDRDGSTDTQYF. The CDR3 DNA is TGTGCCAGCAGCGACAGGGATGGAAGCACAGATACGCAGTATTTT.

This clone was counted a few times. CDR3 coding DNA: TGTGCCTGGAGTACGGGGGGGACCTACGAGCAGTACTTC. Protein sequence: CAWSTGGTYEQYF. V is TRBV30 and J is TRBJ2-7, with TRBD2 identical over 8 bases. CDR1 is GTSNPN and CDR2 is SVGIG in the germline V gene (reference sequence). There are 13 residues in the CDR3. J gave up 2 bases and V 2 bases, and 2 bases lay outside the gene matches.

V gene TRBV4-2 combines with J gene TRBJ1-5, with D perhaps matching TRBD1 (6 bases). The CDR3 is 16 amino acids. Germline CDR1 LGHNA, CDR2 YNFKEQ. V was pared by 4 bases and J by 3 bases, with 16 bases between. In DNA, the CDR3 is TGTGCCAGCAGCCCGCTAGGGGGGGGACTCAATCAGCCCCAGCATTTT. Protein sequence: CASSPLGGGLNQPQHF.

The V gene is TRBV18, the J gene TRBJ2-7; D unresolved. From germline, CDR1 is KGHSH and CDR2 LQKENI. V was pared by 3 bases and J by 10 bases, with 10 bases between. This CDR3 is 11 amino acids long. In DNA form, the CDR3 reads TGTGCCAGCTCACCGGATCGTAAACAGTACTTC. Translation gives CASSPDRKQYF.

The gene calls are TRBV18 and TRBJ1-2; 7 bases align to TRBD1. Germline loops: CDR1 KGHSH, CDR2 LQKENI. This CDR3 comprises 14 residues. Unmatched junction bases numbered 4, after V lost 3 bases and J lost 3 bases. CDR3 loop: CASSPGQDHYGYTF. CDR3 nucleotides: TGTGCCAGCTCACCCGGACAGGACCACTATGGCTACACCTTC.

This clone was seen many times. V is TRBV11-2 and J is TRBJ2-7; possible D gene TRBD1, 5 bases. V dropped 1 base and J dropped 5 bases, with 15 bases sitting between them. Looked up from germline, CDR1 is SGHAT and CDR2 is FQNNGV. There are 15 residues in the CDR3. The CDR3 spells CASSLGTPFGNEQYF. CDR3 sequence (DNA): TGTGCCAGCAGCTTAGGGACACCCTTCGGAAACGAGCAGTACTTC.

V usage is TRBV6-1 and J usage is TRBJ2-7; 9 bases agree with TRBD1. V shed 6 bases, J shed 9 bases, and the junction held 9 bases outside the gene matches. The CDR3 has 13 amino acids. Looked up from germline, CDR1 is MNHNS and CDR2 is SASEGT. The CDR3 here is CASSRGQGMRQYF. CDR3 nucleotides: TGTGCCAGCAGCCGCGGACAGGGGATGCGGCAGTACTTC.

The chain links TRBV28 to TRBJ2-7, with D perhaps TRBD1 (5 bases). The V and J ends lost 3 bases and 0 bases respectively, with 15 bases between them. This CDR3 has 16 residues. Germline lookup yields CDR1 MDHEN and CDR2 SYDVKM. The CDR3 DNA reads as TGTGCCAGCAGTTTTTCCCAGGGCTTACTCTCCTACGAGCAGTACTTC. It is translated as CASSFSQGLLSYEQYF.

This chain links TRBV30 with TRBJ1-2; D may be TRBD1 (5 bases). The germline V gene encodes CDR1 GTSNPN and CDR2 SVGIG (reference sequence). This CDR3 is 13 amino acids long. V lost 2 bases and J lost 6, with 13 bases in between. CDR3 sequence: CAWSYLGGDGYTF. In nucleotides, the CDR3 is TGTGCCTGGAGTTACCTCGGGGGGGATGGCTACACCTTC. Variable domain in full (rest from reference TRBV30 and TRBJ1-2): SQTIHQWPATLVQPVGSPLSLECTVEGTSNPNLYWYRQAAGRGLQLLFYSVGIGQISSEVPQNLSASRPQDRQFILSSKKLLLSDSGFYLCAWSYLGGDGYTFGSGTRLTVV.

This clone was detected only once. This sequence joins TRBV6-1 and TRBJ1-1; D is possibly TRBD1 (6 bases). The CDR3 consists of 15 residues. Trimming pared 4 bases from V and 4 bases from J, leaving 16 bases between. Germline V lookup: CDR1 MNHNS, CDR2 SASEGT. For the CDR3, the DNA is TGTGCCAGCAGTGGAAACAGGGCCCTGAGCACTGAAGCTTTCTTT. It codes for CASSGNRALSTEAFF.

This clone showed up just a few times. The V and J genes are TRBV30 and TRBJ1-2, with a weak D call TRBD1 (6 bases). The CDR3 contains 14 residues. Between the trimmed V and J ends, which lost 0 bases and 4 bases, there was a span of 12 bases. In germline, CDR1 is GTSNPN, CDR2 SVGIG (reference sequence). The CDR3 region is CAWSVEGGSYGYTF. In DNA form, the CDR3 reads TGTGCCTGGAGTGTAGAGGGGGGGAGCTATGGCTACACCTTC.

This chain uses TRBV15 with TRBJ2-7; maybe TRBD2 (5 bases). The CDR3 is made up of 17 amino acids. V lost 0 bases and J 6 bases, leaving 21 bases between the germline ends. In germline, CDR1 is LNHNV, CDR2 YYDKDF (reference sequence). CDR3 in DNA: TGTGCCACCAGCAGAGATTTAGTCGGGGAGTCGCCGACCGAGCAGTACTTC. Amino acids: CATSRDLVGESPTEQYF.

The gene calls are TRBV9 and TRBJ2-5, with TRBD2 identical over 8 bases. This CDR3 has 15 residues. Germline CDR1 reads SGDLS; CDR2 reads YYNGEE. The V segment lost 2 bases and the J segment 5 bases; nucleotides outside the gene matches: 8. CDR3 loop: CASSVGAGAGETQYF. The CDR3 bases are TGTGCCAGCAGCGTTGGAGCGGGGGCTGGGGAGACCCAGTACTTC.

The V gene is TRBV4-1, the J gene TRBJ2-7; 7 positions agree with TRBD1. The junction had 7 bases not matched to a gene; V was cut back by 4 bases and J by 4 bases. Looked up from germline, CDR1 is MGHRA and CDR2 is YSYEKL. The CDR3 totals 14 residues. CDR3 sequence: CASSPGQAGYEQYF. DNA of the CDR3: TGCGCCAGCAGCCCCGGACAGGCTGGGTACGAGCAGTACTTC.

The rearrangement joins TRBV5-4 to TRBJ2-7; tentative D call: TRBD1 (5 bases). CDR3 length equals 13 residues. Deletions cut 0 bases from V and 3 bases from J, with 7 bases between. Germline V gene data show CDR1 as SGHNT and CDR2 as YYREEE (reference sequence). The CDR3 sequence: CASSLGQFYEQYF. The CDR3 DNA is TGTGCCAGCAGCTTGGGACAGTTCTACGAGCAGTACTTC.